This TCR beta chain emerged from a study of HIV-infected children after antiretroviral therapy interruption. General study points: The Gini coefficient of naive CD4+ repertoires rose, returning to baseline by 3 years. Naive CD4+ sequences overlapped less between time points once interruption began.

Treatment defined: PENTA 11 planned treatment interruption arm or continuous ART arm. A 3' RACE protocol on RNA, with unique molecular identifiers, produced the TCR library. In TCRdb, the 3' RACE reads were re-called with MiXCR into one record per CDR3 protein. In the table there are some 51,000 distinct CDR3 sequences, more than 3.5% of which are singletons. Many counts were recorded for this clonotype. Its antigen remains unidentified. The CDR3 is 15 amino acids. Trimming took 4 bases from V and 0 from J, leaving 13 bases between them. The germline V gene encodes CDR1 SGHDT and CDR2 YYEEEE. This specimen was CD45RA+ CD4+ T cells from PBMCs, pooled from several time points, taken from a donor given antiretroviral therapy, either interrupted or continuous. The sample's subset: naive CD4+ CD45RA+ CD45RO- T cells. The chain uses TRBV5-6 and TRBJ1-1, with D possibly being TRBD1 (5 bases). This TCR came from a pool of human donors with HIV. CDR3 region: CASSPDRGVNTEAFF. CDR3 nucleotide sequence: TGTGCCAGCAGCCCCGACCGGGGGGTGAACACTGAAGCTTTCTTT.